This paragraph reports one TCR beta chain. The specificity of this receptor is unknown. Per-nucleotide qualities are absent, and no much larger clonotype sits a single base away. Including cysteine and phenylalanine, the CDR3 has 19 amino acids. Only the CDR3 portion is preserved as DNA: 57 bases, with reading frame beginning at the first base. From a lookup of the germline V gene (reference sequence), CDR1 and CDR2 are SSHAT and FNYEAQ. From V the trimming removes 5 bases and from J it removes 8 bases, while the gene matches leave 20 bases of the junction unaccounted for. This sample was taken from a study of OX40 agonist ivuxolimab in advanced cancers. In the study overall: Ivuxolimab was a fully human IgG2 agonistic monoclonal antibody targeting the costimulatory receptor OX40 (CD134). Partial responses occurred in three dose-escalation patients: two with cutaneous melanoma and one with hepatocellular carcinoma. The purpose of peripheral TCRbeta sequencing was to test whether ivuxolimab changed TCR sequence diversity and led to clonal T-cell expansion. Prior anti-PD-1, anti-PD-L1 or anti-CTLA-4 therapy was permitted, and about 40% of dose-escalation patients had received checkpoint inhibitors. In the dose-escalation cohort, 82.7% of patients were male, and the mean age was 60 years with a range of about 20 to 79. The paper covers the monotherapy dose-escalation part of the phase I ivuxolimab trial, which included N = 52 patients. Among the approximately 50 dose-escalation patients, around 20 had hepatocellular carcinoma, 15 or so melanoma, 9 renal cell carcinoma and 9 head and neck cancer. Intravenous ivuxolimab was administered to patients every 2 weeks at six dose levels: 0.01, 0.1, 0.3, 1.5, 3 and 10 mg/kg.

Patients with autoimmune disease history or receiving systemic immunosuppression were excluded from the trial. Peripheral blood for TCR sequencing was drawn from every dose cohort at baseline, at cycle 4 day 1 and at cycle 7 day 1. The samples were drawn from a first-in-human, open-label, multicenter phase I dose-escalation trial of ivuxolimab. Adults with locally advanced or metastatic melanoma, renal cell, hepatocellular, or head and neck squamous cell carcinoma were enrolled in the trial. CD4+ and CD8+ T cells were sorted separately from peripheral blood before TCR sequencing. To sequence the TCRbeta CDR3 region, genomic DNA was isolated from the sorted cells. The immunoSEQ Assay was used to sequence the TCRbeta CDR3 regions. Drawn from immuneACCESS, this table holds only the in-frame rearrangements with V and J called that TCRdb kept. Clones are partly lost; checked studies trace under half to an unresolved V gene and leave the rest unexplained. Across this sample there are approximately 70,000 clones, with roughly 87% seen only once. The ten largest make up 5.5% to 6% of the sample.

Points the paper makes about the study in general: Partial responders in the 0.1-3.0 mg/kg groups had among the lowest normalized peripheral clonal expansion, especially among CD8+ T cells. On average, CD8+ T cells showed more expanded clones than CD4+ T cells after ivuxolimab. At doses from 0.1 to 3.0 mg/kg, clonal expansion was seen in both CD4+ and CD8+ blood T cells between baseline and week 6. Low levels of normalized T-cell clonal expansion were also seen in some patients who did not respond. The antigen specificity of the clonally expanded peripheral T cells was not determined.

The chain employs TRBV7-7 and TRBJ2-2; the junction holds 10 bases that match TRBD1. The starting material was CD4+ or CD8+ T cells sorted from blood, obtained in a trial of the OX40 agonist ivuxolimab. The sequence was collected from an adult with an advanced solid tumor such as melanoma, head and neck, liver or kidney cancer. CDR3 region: CASSPFMGAGTGDSGELFF. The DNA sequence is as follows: TGTGCCAGCAGCCCATTTATGGGCGCCGGGACAGGGGATTCTGGGGAGCTGTTTTTT.